The 12 T cell receptor beta chains reported below all come from one sample, sequenced in a study of blood T cell repertoires in COVID-19. Assay: immunoSEQ multiplex PCR; the TCRdb copy retains only in-frame clones and omits some. The table records 60,000 to 70,000 clones, more than 85% of them present only once. The sequencing input was peripheral blood. These TCRs come from a human donor with active COVID-19. The donor label of this sample is uncertain.

This clone was counted only a few times. V and J are TRBV28 and TRBJ1-2; TRBD1 is a possible D gene (6 bases). The germline V gene has CDR1 MDHEN and CDR2 SYDVKM. V gave up 5 bases and J gave up 2 bases, with 15 bases separating them. CDR3 length: 15 amino acids. CDR3 loop: CASSGFGTQNYGYTF. In DNA form, the CDR3 reads TGTGCCAGCAGTGGATTCGGGACACAGAACTATGGCTACACCTTC.

There are a few counts of this clone. As DNA, the CDR3 is TGTGCCAGTAGTACACTGGGGCGCAACAATGAGCAGTTCTTC. Encoded protein: CASSTLGRNNEQFF. V usage is TRBV19 and J usage is TRBJ2-1; TRBD1 might be the D (5 bases). Trimming cost V 4 bases and J 5 bases, with 12 bases left between them. Germline V lookup: CDR1 LNHDA, CDR2 SQIVND (reference sequence). This CDR3 region has 14 residues.

The chain links TRBV19 to TRBJ2-1, with 11 bases matching TRBD2. The germline gives CDR1 LNHDA, CDR2 SQIVND (reference sequence). J gave up 6 bases and V 6 bases, and 7 bases lay outside the gene matches. The CDR3 is 15 amino acids. The CDR3 DNA reads TGTGCCAGTAGCTTCCTAGCGGGAGGACCCAATGAGCAGTTCTTC. Its protein product is CASSFLAGGPNEQFF.

The chain joins TRBV28 to TRBJ1-2; 7 bases are a match to TRBD1. The CDR3 extends over 14 amino acids. The germline V gene has CDR1 MDHEN and CDR2 SYDVKM. V gave up 0 bases and J gave up 4 bases; unmatched junction bases: 2. CDR3 sequence reads: CASSLWAGGYGYTF. The CDR3 region has the DNA TGTGCCAGCAGTTTATGGGCAGGGGGCTATGGCTACACCTTC.

CDR3 sequence reads: CASSPGVYEQYF. The CDR3 region has the DNA TGTGCCAGCAGTCCCGGGGTCTACGAGCAGTACTTC. V gene TRBV6-5 combines with J gene TRBJ2-7; TRBD2 is a possible D gene (5 bases). The CDR3 sequence is 12 residues long. V gave up 5 bases and J gave up 3 bases, with 8 bases separating them. The germline V gene encodes CDR1 MNHEY and CDR2 SVGAGI.

V is TRBV20-1 and J is TRBJ2-1, with 8 bases aligning to TRBD2. The CDR3 spans 15 residues. Germline assignment: CDR1 DFQATT and CDR2 SNEGSKA (reference sequence). J gave up 6 bases and V 3 bases, and 10 bases lay outside the gene matches. In DNA, the CDR3 is TGCAGTGCTAGTCGAGCGGGAGTGGTAGGCAATGAGCAGTTCTTC. Protein product: CSASRAGVVGNEQFF.

The V and J genes are TRBV28 and TRBJ1-2, with 7 bases identical to TRBD1. Germline CDR1 and CDR2: MDHEN and SYDVKM. The J segment lost 7 bases and the V segment lost 7 bases, leaving 15 bases of the junction unmatched. This CDR3 is built from 15 residues. CDR3 in DNA: TGTGCCAGCACCCCACAGGGGTCTGGGATCGGTGGCTACACCTTC. Encoded protein: CASTPQGSGIGGYTF.

The chain couples TRBV24-1 to TRBJ1-5, with 8 bases that match TRBD1. Germline V gene data show CDR1 as KGHDR and CDR2 as SFDVKD. CDR3 length: 17 residues. J was trimmed by 4 bases and V by 3 bases; bases with no gene match: 10. The CDR3 sequence: CATSDTRQGRGNQPQHF. The CDR3 DNA reads TGTGCCACCAGTGATACCCGACAGGGGCGAGGGAATCAGCCCCAGCATTTT.

This rearrangement joins TRBV28 to TRBJ1-4; unclear D gene. Germline lookup yields CDR1 MDHEN and CDR2 SYDVKM. Trimming took off 3 bases at V and 4 bases at J, with 12 bases between the two ends. The CDR3 sequence is 15 residues long. CDR3 nucleotides: TGTGCCAGCAGTTTTTCTCAGACACTTAATGAAAAACTGTTTTTT. Protein product: CASSFSQTLNEKLFF.

The rearrangement links TRBV4-1 to TRBJ1-1; the D gene is possibly TRBD1 (5 bases). There are 16 residues in the CDR3. CDR1 is MGHRA, CDR2 YSYEKL, per germline. Trimming removed 1 base at V and 4 bases at J, with 16 bases between. In DNA form, the CDR3 reads TGCGCCAGCAGCCAAGGGGTTCAGGGTTGGGGCACTGAAGCTTTCTTT. This sequence encodes CASSQGVQGWGTEAFF.

This rearrangement joins TRBV2 to TRBJ2-7, with D perhaps TRBD2 (5 bases). Trimming cost V 3 bases and J 2 bases, with 8 bases left between them. CDR3 length: 13 residues. Per the germline V gene, CDR1 is SNHLY and CDR2 is FYNNEI. CDR3 nucleotide sequence: TGTGCCAGCAGTGAGTTGGAGGCCTACGAGCAGTACTTC. Its protein is CASSELEAYEQYF. The complete variable domain, with remaining parts taken from reference TRBV2 and TRBJ2-7, reads EPEVTQTPSHQVTQMGQEVILRCVPISNHLYFYWYRQILGQKVEFLVSFYNNEISEKSEIFDDQFSVERPDGSNFTLKIRSTKLEDSAMYFCASSELEAYEQYFGPGTRLTVT.

The J gene is TRBJ1-4, the V gene TRBV10-3, with D perhaps TRBD1 (6 bases). Germline V lookup: CDR1 ENHRY, CDR2 SYGVKD. The ends were cut back, 0 bases at V and 5 bases at J, with 10 bases in the middle. CDR3 length: 15 residues. CDR3 sequence reads: CAISESTGANEKLFF. The CDR3 region has the DNA TGTGCCATCAGTGAGTCGACAGGCGCAAATGAAAAACTGTTTTTT.